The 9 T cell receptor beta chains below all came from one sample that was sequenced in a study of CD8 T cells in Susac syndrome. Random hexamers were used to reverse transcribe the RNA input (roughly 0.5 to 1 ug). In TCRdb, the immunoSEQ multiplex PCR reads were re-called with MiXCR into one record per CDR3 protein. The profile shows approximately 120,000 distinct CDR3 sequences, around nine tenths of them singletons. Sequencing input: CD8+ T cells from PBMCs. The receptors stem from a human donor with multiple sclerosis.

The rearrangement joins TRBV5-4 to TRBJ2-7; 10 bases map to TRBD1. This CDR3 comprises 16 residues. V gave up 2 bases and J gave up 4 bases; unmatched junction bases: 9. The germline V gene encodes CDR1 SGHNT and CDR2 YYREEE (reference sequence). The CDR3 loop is CASSFLDRGTTYEQYF. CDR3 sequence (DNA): TGTGCCAGCAGCTTTTTGGACAGGGGGACCACTTACGAGCAGTACTTC.

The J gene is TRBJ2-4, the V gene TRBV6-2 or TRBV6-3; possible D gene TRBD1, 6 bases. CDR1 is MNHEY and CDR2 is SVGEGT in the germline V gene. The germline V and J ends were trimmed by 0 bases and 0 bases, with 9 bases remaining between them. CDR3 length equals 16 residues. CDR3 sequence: CASSYSGGLAKNIQYF. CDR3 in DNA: TGTGCCAGCAGTTACTCTGGGGGCCTAGCCAAAAACATTCAGTACTTC.

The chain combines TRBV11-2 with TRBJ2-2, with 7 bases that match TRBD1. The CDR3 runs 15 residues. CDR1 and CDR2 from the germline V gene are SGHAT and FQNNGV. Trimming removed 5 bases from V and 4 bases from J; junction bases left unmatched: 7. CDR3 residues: CASSPFGTATGELFF. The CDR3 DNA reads TGTGCCAGCAGCCCCTTCGGGACAGCCACCGGGGAGCTGTTTTTT.

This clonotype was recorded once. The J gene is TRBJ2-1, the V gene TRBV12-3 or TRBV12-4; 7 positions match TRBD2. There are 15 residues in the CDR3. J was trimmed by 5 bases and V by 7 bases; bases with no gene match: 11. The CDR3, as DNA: TGTGCCAGCACTACCCTAGCGGCCCAGGACAATGAGCAGTTCTTC. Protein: CASTTLAAQDNEQFF.

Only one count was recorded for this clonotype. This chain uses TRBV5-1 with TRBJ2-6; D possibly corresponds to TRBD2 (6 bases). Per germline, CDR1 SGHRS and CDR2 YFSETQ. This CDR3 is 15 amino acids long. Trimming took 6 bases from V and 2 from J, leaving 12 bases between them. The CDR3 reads CASTGGRTGANVLTF. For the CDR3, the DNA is TGCGCCAGCACCGGAGGGAGGACTGGGGCCAACGTCCTGACTTTC.

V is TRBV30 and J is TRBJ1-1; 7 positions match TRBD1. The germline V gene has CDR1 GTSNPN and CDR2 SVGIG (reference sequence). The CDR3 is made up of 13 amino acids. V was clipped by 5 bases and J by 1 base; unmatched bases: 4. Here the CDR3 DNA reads TGTGCCTGGGGGACAGACGAGAACACTGAAGCTTTCTTT. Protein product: CAWGTDENTEAFF.

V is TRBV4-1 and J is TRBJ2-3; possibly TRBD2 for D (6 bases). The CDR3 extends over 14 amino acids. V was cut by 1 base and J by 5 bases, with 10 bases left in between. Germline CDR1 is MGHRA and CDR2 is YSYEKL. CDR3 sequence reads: CASSQVRRGDTQYF. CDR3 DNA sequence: TGCGCCAGCAGCCAAGTGCGGAGGGGAGATACGCAGTATTTT.

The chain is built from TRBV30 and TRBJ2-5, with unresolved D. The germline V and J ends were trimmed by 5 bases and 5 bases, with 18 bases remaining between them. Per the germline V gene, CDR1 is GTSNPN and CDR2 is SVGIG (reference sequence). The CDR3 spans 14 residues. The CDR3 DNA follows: TGTGCCTGGGGGATGAGGCGGCTACGGGAGACCCAGTACTTC. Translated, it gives CAWGMRRLRETQYF.

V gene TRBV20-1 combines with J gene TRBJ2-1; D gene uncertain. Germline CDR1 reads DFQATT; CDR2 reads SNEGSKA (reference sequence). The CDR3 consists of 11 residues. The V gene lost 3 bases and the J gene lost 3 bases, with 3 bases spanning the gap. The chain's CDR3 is CSASIYNEQFF. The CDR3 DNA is TGCAGTGCTAGCATCTACAATGAGCAGTTCTTC.